This T cell receptor (beta chain) was observed in a study of shared clonotypes between healthy human individuals. Study results and limitations: It was the non-shared clonotypes that had lower generation probabilities than clonotypes shared by all four donors. Donor scarcity curtailed the genetic and exposure-history diversity represented herein. Some naive CD4 clonotypes, 4.5% to 5.5%, turned up in common across a handful of donors.

This CDR3 has 13 residues. CDR1 is SGHAT, CDR2 FQNNGV, per germline. Deletions cut 1 base from V and 4 bases from J, with 7 bases between. On this clone: What it recognizes is unknown.

CD45RA+ naive and CD45RA-negative memory subsets were separated from CD4+ cells. Clones were read by immunoSEQ multiplex PCR, and TCRdb kept only the in-frame ones, dropping some. The sample lists around 1,100,000 clones, roughly 80% occurring once. This clonotype was sampled from a man younger than 30 in good health. Some clones in this sample may be carry-over from other donors' samples. The sequenced sample consisted of memory CD4+ T cells from PBMCs. Subset meaning: CD45RA-negative fraction. This sequence joins TRBV11-2 and TRBJ2-5; D is uncertain. As DNA, the CDR3 is TGTGCCAGCAGCTTAGCAGGTACAGAGACCCAGTACTTC. Translated: CASSLAGTETQYF.